These T cell receptor beta chains were read from a single sample in a study of cytomegalovirus exposure and HLA in healthy donors. Sequencing was performed with immunoSEQ multiplex PCR; in TCRdb, only in-frame clones are kept and a portion is missing. The table lists tens of thousands of clones, roughly three quarters of them singletons, with about 2.5% in the top ten. Sequencing was performed on PBMCs. The receptor source for this set is a man in his thirties or forties in good health and CMV-seronegative. Both conserved end residues are part of each CDR3. A D gene is named only where the DNA matches it firmly. Not every row has a clone size; where given, it reads once, few, many or a size class.

clone size,D gene,V gene,J gene,CDR3 length,CDR3 DNA,CDR3 protein
NA,NA,TRBV6-1,TRBJ1-1,12,TGTGCCAGCGACAGAATGAACACTGAAGCTTTCTTT,CASDRMNTEAFF
few,TRBD1,TRBV5-1,TRBJ2-7,12,TGCGCCAGCAGCCGGGACAGCTACGAGCAGTACTTC,CASSRDSYEQYF
NA,NA,TRBV19,TRBJ2-5,12,TGTGCCAGTAGTATATCCAGGGAGACCCAGTACTTC,CASSISRETQYF
NA,NA,TRBV9,TRBJ1-6,14,TGTGCCAGCAGCGTTCACGGGGATTATTCACCCCTCCACTTT,CASSVHGDYSPLHF
NA,NA,TRBV18,TRBJ1-1,12,TGTGCCAGCTCACGCAGTGGTACTGAAGCTTTCTTT,CASSRSGTEAFF
NA,NA,TRBV30,TRBJ2-5,15,TGTGCCTGGAGCAAATTCGGGATCCACAGAGAGACCCAGTACTTC,CAWSKFGIHRETQYF
NA,TRBD1,TRBV6-1,TRBJ2-1,15,TGTGCCAGCAAGCCGGGACAGGGATCCTACAATGAGCAGTTCTTC,CASKPGQGSYNEQFF
NA,NA,TRBV30,TRBJ1-5,18,TGTGCCTGGAGTCCAGGAGGAGGACAGTCCTATAGCAATCAGCCCCAGCATTTT,CAWSPGGGQSYSNQPQHF
NA,NA,TRBV6-4,TRBJ2-7,15,TGTGCCAGCAGTGACTCGCAGGGTAGTCCGTACGAGCAGTACTTC,CASSDSQGSPYEQYF
NA,NA,TRBV7-9,TRBJ1-5,12,TGTGCCAGCAGTCGGGGGGATCAGCCCCAGCATTTT,CASSRGDQPQHF
NA,NA,TRBV23-1,TRBJ1-6,13,TGCGCCAGCAGGCCCACGTCGGGGGCACCCCTCCACTTT,CASRPTSGAPLHF
NA,TRBD1,TRBV27,TRBJ1-1,14,TGTGCCAGCAGTTACAGGGGGCTCCGCACTGAAGCTTTCTTT,CASSYRGLRTEAFF
once,TRBD2,TRBV7-6,TRBJ2-3,21,TGTGCCAGCAGCTTAGTCCGCACCCCCGGGACTAGCGGGGGGGGCACAGATACGCAGTATTTT,CASSLVRTPGTSGGGTDTQYF
NA,TRBD1,TRBV5-1,TRBJ2-7,16,TGCGCCAGCAGCCTCCCCCCCGGACAGGGGGCGAGGGAGCAGTACTTC,CASSLPPGQGAREQYF
NA,TRBD1,TRBV30,TRBJ1-5,16,TGTGCCTGGAGTGGGGGGGACAGCTATAGCAATCAGCCCCAGCATTTT,CAWSGGDSYSNQPQHF
NA,NA,TRBV5-8,TRBJ1-2,14,TGTGCCAGCAGCTTGGACAGGGCGAACTATGGCTACACCTTC,CASSLDRANYGYTF
few,NA,TRBV5-4,TRBJ2-5,15,TGTGCCAGCAGCTTTAACATTGGGAGCCAAGAGACCCAGTACTTC,CASSFNIGSQETQYF
NA,NA,TRBV4-3,TRBJ1-6,15,TGCGCCAGCAGCCAAGGACAGGCCTATAATTCACCCCTCCACTTT,CASSQGQAYNSPLHF
NA,TRBD1,TRBV6-1,TRBJ1-4,14,TGTGCCAGCGATGGGACAGGACACACCGAAAAACTGTTTTTT,CASDGTGHTEKLFF
NA,NA,TRBV15,TRBJ2-7,15,TGTGCCACCAGCAGAGAAAAGGGGGACGGGAACGAGCAGTACTTC,CATSREKGDGNEQYF
once,NA,TRBV25-1,TRBJ1-2,11,TGTGCCAGCGGGGGGGGCTATGGCTACACCTTC,CASGGGYGYTF
NA,TRBD1,TRBV30,TRBJ1-6,14,TGTGCCTGGAGTCTCGGGACAGATTCTTCACCCCTCCACTTT,CAWSLGTDSSPLHF
NA,NA,TRBV30,TRBJ1-1,13,TGTGCCTGGAGCAACAGGGAGTACACTGAAGCTTTCTTT,CAWSNREYTEAFF
NA,NA,TRBV7-3,TRBJ2-7,14,TGTGCCAGCAGCTTTGGTCCGGGGAACTACGAGCAGTACTTC,CASSFGPGNYEQYF
NA,TRBD1,TRBV4-3,TRBJ1-2,15,TGCGCCAGCAGCCAGGAAAGGACAGGGGGCTATGGCTACACCTTC,CASSQERTGGYGYTF
once,NA,TRBV5-6,TRBJ1-2,13,TGTGCCAGCAGCTGGTCTGGACAGAATGGCTACACCTTC,CASSWSGQNGYTF
NA,TRBD2,TRBV5-1,TRBJ2-5,13,TGCGCCAGCAGCAGTAGCGGGGAAGAGACCCAGTACTTC,CASSSSGEETQYF
NA,NA,TRBV5-1,TRBJ2-1,12,TGCGCCAGCAGCTTAGGCGGCAATGAGCAGTTCTTC,CASSLGGNEQFF
NA,NA,TRBV7-9,TRBJ2-7,16,TGTGCCAGCAGCTTCCTCCCCACAGGGATTCAAGGCGAGCAGTACTTC,CASSFLPTGIQGEQYF
NA,TRBD1,TRBV2,TRBJ1-2,14,TGTGCCAGCAGAGTGGTACAGGGGAACTATGGCTACACCTTC,CASRVVQGNYGYTF
NA,NA,TRBV19,TRBJ2-1,14,TGTGCCAGTAGTATAAAATCCAGGGACAATGAGCAGTTCTTC,CASSIKSRDNEQFF
NA,NA,TRBV11-2,TRBJ2-7,13,TGTGCCAGCAGCTTCGGACTCGTCTACGAGCAGTACTTC,CASSFGLVYEQYF
once,NA,TRBV21-1,TRBJ1-1,17,TGTGCCAGCAGCAAAGTTGGGGCAGGGGGTAAGAACACTGAAGCTTTCTTT,CASSKVGAGGKNTEAFF
once,NA,TRBV6-1,TRBJ2-7,11,TGTGCCAGCAGTGTACACTACGAGCAGTACTTC,CASSVHYEQYF
NA,TRBD1,TRBV9,TRBJ1-4,14,TGTGCCAGCAGCGTAGGGAGGGGGCGTGAAAAACTGTTTTTT,CASSVGRGREKLFF
NA,TRBD1,TRBV9,TRBJ1-4,15,TGTGCCAGCAGCGGTACTGGGACAGGGAAGGAAAAACTGTTTTTT,CASSGTGTGKEKLFF
NA,NA,TRBV6-1,TRBJ1-2,13,TGTGCCAGCTCTGACACGATCAGCTATGGCTACGCCTTC,CASSDTISYGYAF
NA,NA,TRBV5-4,TRBJ1-6,20,TGTGCCAGCAGCTTGAGGCCCGACGGAGCCAGCAGCTCCTATAATTCACCCCTCCACTTT,CASSLRPDGASSSYNSPLHF
NA,NA,TRBV7-6,TRBJ2-2,20,TGTGCCAGCAGCGCCCAAAGGGCCGCTCGGGTTCCCGGGGACACCGGGGAGCTGTTTTTT,CASSAQRAARVPGDTGELFF
once,TRBD1,TRBV5-1,TRBJ1-2,13,TGCGCCAGCAGCGGGACAGGGGGCGATGGCTACACCTTC,CASSGTGGDGYTF
NA,NA,TRBV5-1,TRBJ1-2,16,TGCGCCAGCAGCTTGGACTCCAGCGCAGCTAACTATGGCTACACCTTC,CASSLDSSAANYGYTF
NA,NA,TRBV4-3,TRBJ1-6,17,TGCGCCAGCAGCCAAGGTGGAGGGCTCTCCTATAATTCACCCCTCCACTTT,CASSQGGGLSYNSPLHF
NA,NA,TRBV6-1,TRBJ1-5,15,TGTGCCAGCAGTGCCAGACTCAGTAGCAATCAGCCCCAGCATTTT,CASSARLSSNQPQHF
NA,NA,TRBV5-1,TRBJ1-1,13,TGCGCCAGCAGCTTGGCAGGGAACACTGAAGCTTTCTTT,CASSLAGNTEAFF
NA,NA,TRBV29-1,TRBJ2-3,12,TGCAGCGTTGAAGGGAGTTCGGATACGCAGTATTTT,CSVEGSSDTQYF
NA,NA,TRBV4-2,TRBJ2-7,15,TGTGCCAGCAGCCAAGAGCGGGCCCCGGGGTACGAGCAGTACTTC,CASSQERAPGYEQYF
NA,NA,TRBV15,TRBJ1-1,15,TGTGCCACCAGCAGAGATTTAGGACAGCTCACTGAAGCTTTCTTT,CATSRDLGQLTEAFF
NA,TRBD1,TRBV2,TRBJ1-1,14,TGTGCCAGCGGCGAACAGGGGGAACACACTGAAGCTTTCTTT,CASGEQGEHTEAFF
NA,NA,TRBV5-4,TRBJ1-4,14,TGTGCCAGCAGCCGCCCGGGGAATAATGAAAAACTGTTTTTT,CASSRPGNNEKLFF
NA,NA,TRBV4-1,TRBJ1-1,13,TGCGCCAGCAGCCGAGGAGATGCCACTGAAGCTTTCTTT,CASSRGDATEAFF
once,NA,TRBV19,TRBJ1-1,15,TGTGCCAGTAGTATTTTCGGGGGAGCGAACACTGAAGCTTTCTTT,CASSIFGGANTEAFF
NA,TRBD1,TRBV30,TRBJ1-1,15,TGTGCCTGGAGGGGACAGGCCAAAGTTTACACTGAAGCTTTCTTT,CAWRGQAKVYTEAFF
NA,NA,TRBV19,TRBJ2-7,15,TGTGCCAGTGGCAGGGGTCTGGGCGCATCCTACGAGCAGTACTTC,CASGRGLGASYEQYF
NA,NA,TRBV5-1,TRBJ1-1,15,TGCGCCAGCAGCTTGGGCCGGACAGTGAACACTGAAGCTTTCTTT,CASSLGRTVNTEAFF
NA,TRBD1,TRBV4-3,TRBJ1-4,17,TGCGCCAGCAGCCAAGATCGCGGGACAGGGTGGGGTGAAAAACTGTTTTTT,CASSQDRGTGWGEKLFF
NA,NA,TRBV27,TRBJ2-5,17,TGTGCCAGCAGTTCGGGCCCTTCAGGGGCGATTGGGGAGACCCAGTACTTC,CASSSGPSGAIGETQYF
NA,TRBD1,TRBV5-6,TRBJ1-2,13,TGTGCCAGCAGCCAGGGGGACCGCTATGGCTACACCTTC,CASSQGDRYGYTF
NA,NA,TRBV18,TRBJ1-4,14,TGTGCCAGCTCACCACGACAGGAAATTGAAAAACTGTTTTTT,CASSPRQEIEKLFF